This TCR beta chain emerged from a study of blood T cell repertoires in COVID-19. Per the study methods: Using reference gene primer amplification, nucleated cell counts were estimated. TCRdb's table, derived via immunoSEQ multiplex PCR, lists solely in-frame clones and lacks some. V and J calls and clone size are as listed in that table; D and trimming were resolved from the DNA. The sample carries 500,000 to 600,000 clones, approximately 91% recorded once. Enrolled during active infection, Seattle patients were then followed longitudinally. V lost 4 bases, J lost 4 bases, and 15 bases lay in between. Germline V gene data show CDR1 as KGHDR and CDR2 as SFDVKD. CDR3 size: 15 residues.

Sample: peripheral blood. The clonotype comes from a woman aged 45-59 years with COVID-19, enrolled during active disease. This rearrangement joins TRBV24-1 to TRBJ2-5; D remains unclear. The CDR3 DNA reads as TGTGCCACCAGTGACTTAAGACTCGGTGGAGAGACCCAGTACTTC. Translated, it gives CATSDLRLGGETQYF.